This T cell receptor (beta chain) was recorded in a study of blood T cell repertoires in COVID-19. Study in general: Samples of COVID-19 (acute and convalescent) were obtained from the United States, Italy and Spain. T cells, B-cell-depleted T cells, or PBMCs provided the cDNA or gDNA that served as material.

The authors' processing: Researchers report that nucleated cell counts were estimated from reference gene primer amplification. Method: immunoSEQ multiplex PCR; TCRdb's copy keeps in-frame clones and lacks some. V and J calls and clone size follow that table, whereas D and trimming were derived from the DNA. The data contain under 100,000 clones, about 85% of them singletons. Trimming left V 2 bases short and J 1 base short, with 8 bases between. There are 14 residues in the CDR3. Germline lookup yields CDR1 SGHTA and CDR2 FQGNSA. The sequence came from an elderly man with active or convalescent COVID-19. The chain employs TRBV7-2 and TRBJ2-5; no clear D gene. Source material: peripheral blood. This CDR3 is CASSLYSFQETQYF. CDR3 sequence (DNA): TGTGCCAGCAGCTTATACTCATTCCAAGAGACCCAGTACTTC.